This entry features one T cell receptor beta chain sequence. Terminally differentiated effector memory CD45RA+ cells were excluded by CCR7 positive selection of CD45RO-negative cells. The study drew all its donors from Caucasian adults living in Nashville, Tennessee. Produced via immunoSEQ multiplex PCR; TCRdb's table is partial and in-frame only. The sample lists fewer than 1 million clones; 90% to 97% were seen once. This record belongs to a study of shared clonotypes between healthy human individuals. V gave up 4 bases and J gave up 8 bases; unmatched junction bases: 14. The CDR3 contains 16 residues. Per the germline V gene, CDR1 is SGHTS and CDR2 is YDEGEE.

The clonotype originates from a man aged 30 to 39 in good health. J is TRBJ1-2 and V is TRBV5-8, with 10 bases that match TRBD1. The sample consisted of naive CD8+ T cells sorted from blood. In DNA, the CDR3 is TGTGCCAGCAGCCTGAGACAGGGGGCCGGTCACCTCGGCTACACCTTC. Protein: CASSLRQGAGHLGYTF. The whole variable domain, remainder taken from reference TRBV5-8 and TRBJ1-2, is EAGVTQSPTHLIKTRGQQATLRCSPISGHTSVYWYQQALGLGLQFLLWYDEGEERNRGNFPPRFSGRQFPNYSSELNVNALELEDSALYLCASSLRQGAGHLGYTFGSGTRLTVV.